A selection of T cell receptor beta chains follows, all from one sample in a study of long-term antiretroviral therapy in people with HIV. Only in-frame clones appear in the TCRdb table, and some are missing; sequencing was by immunoSEQ multiplex PCR. The sample carries 17,000 or so clones, roughly four fifths recorded once. Source: unsorted PBMCs, taken 0.3 years after starting antiretroviral therapy. Receptors were obtained from a man aged 18 to 29 with HIV. The CDR3 runs from the conserved cysteine through the conserved F or W. A D gene is named only where the DNA matches it firmly. Clone size is not always given. Where it is, it says once, few, many or a class for expanded clones.

J gene: TRBJ2-3
D gene: TRBD2
V gene: TRBV5-1
clone size: NA
CDR3 protein: CASSFQGLAQDTQYF
CDR3 DNA: TGCGCCAGCAGTTTCCAAGGACTAGCCCAAGATACGCAGTATTTT

J gene: TRBJ1-6
D gene: TRBD1
V gene: TRBV5-4
clone size: few
CDR3 protein: CASSSGQAYNSPLHF
CDR3 DNA: TGTGCCAGCAGCTCGGGACAGGCTTATAATTCACCCCTCCACTTT

J gene: TRBJ1-2
D gene: TRBD1
V gene: TRBV7-9
clone size: NA
CDR3 protein: CASSLGQSNYGYTF
CDR3 DNA: TGTGCCAGCAGCCTGGGACAGTCTAACTATGGCTACACCTTC

J gene: TRBJ2-2
D gene: NA
V gene: TRBV6-5
clone size: NA
CDR3 protein: CASSPGRVYTGELFF
CDR3 DNA: TGTGCCAGCTCGCCCGGCAGGGTGTACACCGGGGAGCTGTTTTTT

J gene: TRBJ2-3
D gene: NA
V gene: TRBV19
clone size: NA
CDR3 protein: CASSGSGAGTGHTDTQYF
CDR3 DNA: TGTGCCAGTAGTGGGTCTGGAGCGGGGACAGGCCACACAGATACGCAGTATTTT

J gene: TRBJ1-5
D gene: TRBD1
V gene: TRBV18
clone size: once
CDR3 protein: CASSLRQGYQPQHF
CDR3 DNA: TGTGCCAGCTCACTAAGACAGGGGTATCAGCCCCAGCATTTT

J gene: TRBJ1-6
D gene: TRBD1
V gene: TRBV4-1
clone size: NA
CDR3 protein: CASSGPGQGSPLHF
CDR3 DNA: TGCGCCAGCAGCGGACCGGGACAGGGTTCACCCCTCCACTTT

J gene: TRBJ1-5
D gene: TRBD1
V gene: TRBV30
clone size: few
CDR3 protein: CAWSVQGDQPQHF
CDR3 DNA: TGTGCCTGGAGTGTACAGGGGGATCAGCCCCAGCATTTT

J gene: TRBJ2-7
D gene: NA
V gene: TRBV19
clone size: NA
CDR3 protein: CASSIVDEEKQYF
CDR3 DNA: TGTGCCAGTAGTATAGTAGACGAGGAAAAGCAGTACTTC

J gene: TRBJ1-1
D gene: NA
V gene: TRBV30
clone size: few
CDR3 protein: CAWMRGVGANTEAFF
CDR3 DNA: TGTGCCTGGATGCGTGGGGTCGGAGCGAACACTGAAGCTTTCTTT

J gene: TRBJ1-2
D gene: NA
V gene: TRBV19
clone size: few
CDR3 protein: CASTDRLSDGYTF
CDR3 DNA: TGTGCCAGTACCGACAGGTTAAGCGACGGCTACACCTTC

J gene: TRBJ2-1
D gene: TRBD2
V gene: TRBV6-1
clone size: NA
CDR3 protein: CASRASGGDEQFF
CDR3 DNA: TGTGCCAGCAGGGCTAGCGGGGGCGATGAGCAGTTCTTC

J gene: TRBJ2-7
D gene: TRBD1
V gene: TRBV28
clone size: NA
CDR3 protein: CASSFLTGGGSYF
CDR3 DNA: TGTGCCAGCAGTTTCTTGACAGGGGGCGGCTCCTACTTC

J gene: TRBJ1-3
D gene: NA
V gene: TRBV10-3
clone size: NA
CDR3 protein: CAIGEGSLSGNTIYF
CDR3 DNA: TGTGCCATAGGGGAGGGCTCCCTCTCTGGAAACACCATATATTTT

J gene: TRBJ2-7
D gene: TRBD1
V gene: TRBV28
clone size: NA
CDR3 protein: CASSPGTVTYEQYF
CDR3 DNA: TGTGCCAGCAGTCCCGGGACAGTGACCTACGAGCAGTACTTC